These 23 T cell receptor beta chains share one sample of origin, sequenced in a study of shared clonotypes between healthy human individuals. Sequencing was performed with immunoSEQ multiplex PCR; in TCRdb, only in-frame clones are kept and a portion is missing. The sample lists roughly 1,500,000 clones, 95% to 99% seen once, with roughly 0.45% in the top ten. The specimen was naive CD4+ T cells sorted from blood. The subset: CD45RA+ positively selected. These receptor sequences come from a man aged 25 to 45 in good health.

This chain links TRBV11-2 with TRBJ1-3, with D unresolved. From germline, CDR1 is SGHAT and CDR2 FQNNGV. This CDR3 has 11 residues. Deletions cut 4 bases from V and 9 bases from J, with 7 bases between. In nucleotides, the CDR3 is TGTGCCAGCAGCTCCACGGGCACCATATATTTT. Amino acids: CASSSTGTIYF.

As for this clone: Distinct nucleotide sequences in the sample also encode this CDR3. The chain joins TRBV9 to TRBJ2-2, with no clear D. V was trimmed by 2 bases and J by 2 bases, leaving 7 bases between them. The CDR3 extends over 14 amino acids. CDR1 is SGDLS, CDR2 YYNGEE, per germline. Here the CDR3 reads CASSVATNTGELFF. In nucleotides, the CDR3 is TGTGCCAGCAGCGTGGCTACCAACACCGGGGAGCTGTTTTTT.

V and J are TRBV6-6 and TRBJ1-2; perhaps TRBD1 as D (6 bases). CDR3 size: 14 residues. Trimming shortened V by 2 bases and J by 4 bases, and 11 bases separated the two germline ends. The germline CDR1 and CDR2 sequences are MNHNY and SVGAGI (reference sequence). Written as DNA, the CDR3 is TGTGCCAGCAGTTACCACGGACAGACCTATGGCTACACCTTC. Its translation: CASSYHGQTYGYTF.

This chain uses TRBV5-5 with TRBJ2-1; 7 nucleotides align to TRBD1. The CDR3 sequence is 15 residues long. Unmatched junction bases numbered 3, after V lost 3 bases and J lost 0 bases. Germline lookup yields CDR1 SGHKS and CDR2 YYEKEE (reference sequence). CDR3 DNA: TGTGCCAGCAGCTCCGGGACAGTCTCCTACAATGAGCAGTTCTTC. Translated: CASSSGTVSYNEQFF.

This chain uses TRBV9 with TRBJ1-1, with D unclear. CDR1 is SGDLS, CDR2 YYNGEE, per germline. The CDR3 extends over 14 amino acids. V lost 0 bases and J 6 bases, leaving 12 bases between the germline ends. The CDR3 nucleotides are TGTGCCAGCAGCGTAGCTTTTGGGCTCTCTGAAGCTTTCTTT. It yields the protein CASSVAFGLSEAFF.

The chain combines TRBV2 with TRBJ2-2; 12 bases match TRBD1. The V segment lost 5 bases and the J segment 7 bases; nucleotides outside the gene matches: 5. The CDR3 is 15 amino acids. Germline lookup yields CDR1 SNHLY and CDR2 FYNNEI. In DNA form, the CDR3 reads TGTGCCAGCAGTCGGGACAGGGGGCCTATCGGGGAGCTGTTTTTT. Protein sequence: CASSRDRGPIGELFF.

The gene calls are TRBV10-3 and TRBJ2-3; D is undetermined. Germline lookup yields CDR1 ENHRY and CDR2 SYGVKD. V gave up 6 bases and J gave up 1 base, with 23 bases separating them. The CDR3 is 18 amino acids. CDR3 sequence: CAIRQSPTSSVGTDTQYF. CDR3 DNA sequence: TGTGCCATCAGACAGTCCCCGACCTCGTCCGTCGGCACAGATACGCAGTATTTT.

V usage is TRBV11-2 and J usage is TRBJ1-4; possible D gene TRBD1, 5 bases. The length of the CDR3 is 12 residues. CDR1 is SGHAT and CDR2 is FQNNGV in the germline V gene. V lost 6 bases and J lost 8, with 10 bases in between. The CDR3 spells CASSRGNEKLFF. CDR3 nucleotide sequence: TGTGCCAGCAGTCGGGGGAACGAAAAACTGTTTTTT.

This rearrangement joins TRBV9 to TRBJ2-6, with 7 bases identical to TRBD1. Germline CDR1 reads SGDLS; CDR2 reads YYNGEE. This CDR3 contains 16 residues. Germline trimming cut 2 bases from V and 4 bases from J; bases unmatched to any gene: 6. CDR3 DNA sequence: TGTGCCAGCAGCGTTGCACGGGACAGAGGGGCCAACGTCCTGACTTTC. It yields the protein CASSVARDRGANVLTF.

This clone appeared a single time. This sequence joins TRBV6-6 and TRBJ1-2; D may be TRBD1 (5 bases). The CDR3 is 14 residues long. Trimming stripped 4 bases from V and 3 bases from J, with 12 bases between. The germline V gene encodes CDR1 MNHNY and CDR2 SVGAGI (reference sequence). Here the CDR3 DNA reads TGTGCCAGCAGTTTCGGGGCTATGGACTATGGCTACACCTTC. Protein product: CASSFGAMDYGYTF.

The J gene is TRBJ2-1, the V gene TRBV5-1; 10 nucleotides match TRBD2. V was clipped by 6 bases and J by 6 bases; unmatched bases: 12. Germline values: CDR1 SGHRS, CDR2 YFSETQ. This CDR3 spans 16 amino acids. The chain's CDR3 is CASTRRGSGRPNEQFF. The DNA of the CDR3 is TGCGCCAGCACGCGTCGGGGTAGCGGGAGGCCCAATGAGCAGTTCTTC. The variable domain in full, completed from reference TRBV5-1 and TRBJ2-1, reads KAGVTQTPRYLIKTRGQQVTLSCSPISGHRSVSWYQQTPGQGLQFLFEYFSETQRNKGNFPGRFSGRQFSNSRSEMNVSTLELGDSALYLCASTRRGSGRPNEQFFGPGTRLTVL.

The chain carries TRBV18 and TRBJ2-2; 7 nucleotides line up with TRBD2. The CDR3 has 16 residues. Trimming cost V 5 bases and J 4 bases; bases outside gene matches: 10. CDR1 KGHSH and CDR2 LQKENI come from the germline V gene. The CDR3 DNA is TGTGCCAGCTCAAAGATAGCGGGCCCAAGCACCGGGGAGCTGTTTTTT. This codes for CASSKIAGPSTGELFF.

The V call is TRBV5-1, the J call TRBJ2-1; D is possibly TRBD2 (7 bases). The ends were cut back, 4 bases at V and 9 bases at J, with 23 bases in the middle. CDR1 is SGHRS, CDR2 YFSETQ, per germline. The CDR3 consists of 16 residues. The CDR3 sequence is CASSLGGDLKAGEQFF. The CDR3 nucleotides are TGCGCCAGCAGCCTAGGGGGGGACTTAAAGGCGGGTGAGCAGTTCTTC. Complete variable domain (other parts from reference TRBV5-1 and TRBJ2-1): KAGVTQTPRYLIKTRGQQVTLSCSPISGHRSVSWYQQTPGQGLQFLFEYFSETQRNKGNFPGRFSGRQFSNSRSEMNVSTLELGDSALYLCASSLGGDLKAGEQFFGPGTRLTVL.

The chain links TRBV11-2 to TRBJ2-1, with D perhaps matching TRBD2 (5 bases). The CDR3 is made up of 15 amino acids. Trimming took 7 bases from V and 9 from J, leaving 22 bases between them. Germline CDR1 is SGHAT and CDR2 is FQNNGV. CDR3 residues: CASINTRRSAAEQFF. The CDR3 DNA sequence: TGTGCCAGCATCAATACGCGGAGGAGCGCGGCTGAGCAGTTCTTC.

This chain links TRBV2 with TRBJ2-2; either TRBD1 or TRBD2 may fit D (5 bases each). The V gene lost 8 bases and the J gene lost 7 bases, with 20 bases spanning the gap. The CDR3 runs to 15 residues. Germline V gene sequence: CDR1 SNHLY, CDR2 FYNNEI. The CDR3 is CASHATRGVGGELFF. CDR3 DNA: TGTGCCAGCCACGCAACGAGAGGGGTGGGCGGGGAGCTGTTTTTT.

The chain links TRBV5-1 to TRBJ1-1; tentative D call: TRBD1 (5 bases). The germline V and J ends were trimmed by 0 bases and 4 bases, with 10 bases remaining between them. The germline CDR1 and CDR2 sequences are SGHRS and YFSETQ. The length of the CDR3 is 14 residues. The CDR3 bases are TGCGCCAGCAGCTTGGGCAGGGTTTCCACTGAAGCTTTCTTT. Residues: CASSLGRVSTEAFF.

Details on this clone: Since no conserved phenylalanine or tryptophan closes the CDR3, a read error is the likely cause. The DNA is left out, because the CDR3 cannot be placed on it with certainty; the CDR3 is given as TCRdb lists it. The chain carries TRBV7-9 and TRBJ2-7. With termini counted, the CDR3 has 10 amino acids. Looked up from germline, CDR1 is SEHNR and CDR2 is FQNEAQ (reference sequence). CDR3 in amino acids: CARSTSMGVL.

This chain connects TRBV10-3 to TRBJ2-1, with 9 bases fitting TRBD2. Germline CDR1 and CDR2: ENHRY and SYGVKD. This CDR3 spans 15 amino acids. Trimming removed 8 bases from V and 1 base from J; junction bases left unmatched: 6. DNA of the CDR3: TGTGCCATCCGAGCTAGCGGGATTTCCTACAATGAGCAGTTCTTC. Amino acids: CAIRASGISYNEQFF.

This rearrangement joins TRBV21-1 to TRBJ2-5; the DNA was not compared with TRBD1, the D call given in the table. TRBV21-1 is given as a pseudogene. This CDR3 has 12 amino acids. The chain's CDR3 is CASPTVQETQYF. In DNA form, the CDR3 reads TGTGCCAGCCCCACAGTACAAGAGACCCAGTACTTC.

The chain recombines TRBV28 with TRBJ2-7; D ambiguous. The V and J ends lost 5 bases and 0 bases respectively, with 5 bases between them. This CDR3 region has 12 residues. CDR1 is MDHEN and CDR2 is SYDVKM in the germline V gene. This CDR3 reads CASSPVSYEQYF. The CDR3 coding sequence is TGTGCCAGCAGTCCCGTCTCCTACGAGCAGTACTTC. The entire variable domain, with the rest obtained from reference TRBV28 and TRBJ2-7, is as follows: DVKVTQSSRYLVKRTGEKVFLECVQDMDHENMFWYRQDPGLGLRLIYFSYDVKMKEKGDIPEGYSVSREKKERFSLILESASTNQTSMYLCASSPVSYEQYFGPGTRLTVT.

The CDR3 coding sequence is TGCGCCAGCAGCTCGGGGACTCAGTCTTACAATGAGCAGTTCTTC. Protein: CASSSGTQSYNEQFF. This chain joins TRBV5-1 and TRBJ2-1, with D possibly being TRBD2 (6 bases). V dropped 3 bases and J dropped 4 bases, with 14 bases sitting between them. The length of the CDR3 is 15 residues. The germline V gene has CDR1 SGHRS and CDR2 YFSETQ.

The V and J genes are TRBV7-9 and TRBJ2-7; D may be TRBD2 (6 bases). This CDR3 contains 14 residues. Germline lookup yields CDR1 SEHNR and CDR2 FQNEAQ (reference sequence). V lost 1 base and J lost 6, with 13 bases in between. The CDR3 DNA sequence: TGTGCCAGCAGCTTAGGGGGGGAGTACGGCGAGCAGTACTTC. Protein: CASSLGGEYGEQYF.

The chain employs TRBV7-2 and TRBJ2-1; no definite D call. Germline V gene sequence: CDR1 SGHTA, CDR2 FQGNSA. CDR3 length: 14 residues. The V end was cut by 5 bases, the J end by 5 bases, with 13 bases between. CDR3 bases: TGTGCCAGCAGCCCCAGTCCCCGCCACAATGAGCAGTTCTTC. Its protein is CASSPSPRHNEQFF.